The 15 T cell receptor beta chains in this list originate from one sample, sequenced in a study of PD-L1 blockade in urothelial cancer. Documented time point: pretreatment peripheral blood. Here immunoSEQ multiplex PCR was the method, and the copy in TCRdb shows in-frame clones only, minus some. Of 70,000 to 75,000 clones listed, roughly 89% are singletons. The specimen comprised PBMCs, sampled around atezolizumab (anti-PD-L1) treatment. These receptors all stem from a woman between 70 and 85 years old with urothelial cancer.

The chain is built from TRBV29-1 and TRBJ2-3; TRBD2 might be the D (6 bases). The CDR3 length is 15 residues. Germline V lookup: CDR1 SQVTM, CDR2 ANQGSEA. The V gene lost 2 bases and the J gene lost 6 bases, with 18 bases spanning the gap. The CDR3 is CSVELGRGTGDTQYF. In nucleotides, the CDR3 is TGCAGCGTTGAATTGGGACGGGGGACCGGGGATACGCAGTATTTT.

The chain recombines TRBV25-1 with TRBJ2-5; TRBD1 matches 8 bases. Germline CDR1 reads MGHDK; CDR2 reads SYGVNS. V lost 3 bases, J lost 3 bases, and 6 bases stayed unmatched. The CDR3 loop spans 15 amino acids. The CDR3 DNA sequence: TGTGCCAGCAGTGAGGTCAGGGGGCCGGAAGAGACCCAGTACTTC. Protein product: CASSEVRGPEETQYF.

This clone has just one count. The V call is TRBV7-2, the J call TRBJ2-1, with TRBD2 matching 16 bases. Germline V gives CDR1 SGHTA, CDR2 FQGNSA. J lost 4 bases, V lost 0 bases, and 12 bases had no gene match. The CDR3 has 21 amino acids. The CDR3 DNA follows: TGTGCCAGCAGCTTAGCCCCACCGGGACTAGCGGGAGGGCCGAGGTACAATGAGCAGTTCTTC. This translates into CASSLAPPGLAGGPRYNEQFF.

V and J are TRBV7-9 and TRBJ2-1, with TRBD2 as a possible D gene (6 bases). Germline V gene data show CDR1 as SEHNR and CDR2 as FQNEAQ (reference sequence). This CDR3 contains 14 residues. Trimming left V 5 bases short and J 4 bases short, with 12 bases between. The chain's CDR3 is CASSQRGTYNEQFF. CDR3 in DNA: TGTGCCAGCAGCCAACGTGGGACTTACAATGAGCAGTTCTTC.

This clone was seen once. The V gene is TRBV7-9, the J gene TRBJ2-3; D gene uncertain. The CDR3 has 16 amino acids. The germline V gene has CDR1 SEHNR and CDR2 FQNEAQ (reference sequence). V lost 1 base and J 2 bases, leaving 13 bases between the germline ends. The CDR3 sequence is CASSLGRIYLTDTQYF. The CDR3 nucleotides are TGTGCCAGCAGCTTAGGTCGTATCTACCTCACAGATACGCAGTATTTT.

The V gene is TRBV6-6, the J gene TRBJ2-3; 9 bases map to TRBD1. CDR3 size: 15 residues. After removal of 5 bases from V and 2 bases from J, the junction contained 5 bases not matched to a gene. Germline V gene lookup returns CDR1 MNHNY and CDR2 SVGAGI (reference sequence). The CDR3 here is CASSPGTGYTDTQYF. Here the CDR3 DNA reads TGTGCCAGCAGTCCCGGGACAGGGTACACAGATACGCAGTATTTT.

The CDR3 here is CASSLVGSGDYEQYF. CDR3 in DNA: TGTGCCAGCAGCTTAGTTGGTAGCGGAGACTACGAGCAGTACTTC. The chain joins TRBV7-2 to TRBJ2-7; tentatively, D is TRBD2 (6 bases). The CDR3 length is 15 residues. Trimming removed 1 base from V and 3 bases from J, with 13 bases in between. Germline V CDR1 and CDR2: SGHTA, FQGNSA.

CDR3 sequence (DNA): TGTGCCAGCAGCCCCCAGGGGTTTCAAGAGACCCAGTACTTC. Translation gives CASSPQGFQETQYF. The chain has TRBV5-4 and TRBJ2-5; perhaps TRBD1 as D (6 bases). There are 14 residues in the CDR3. Germline loops: CDR1 SGHNT, CDR2 YYREEE (reference sequence). V lost 4 bases and J 2 bases, leaving 12 bases between the germline ends. Drawing the rest from reference TRBV5-4 and TRBJ2-5, the complete variable domain is ETGVTQSPTHLIKTRGQQVTLRCSSQSGHNTVSWYQQALGQGPQFIFQYYREEENGRGNFPPRFSGLQFPNYSSELNVNALELDDSALYLCASSPQGFQETQYFGPGTRLLVL.

The chain has TRBV7-9 and TRBJ2-7, with TRBD1 as a possible D gene (5 bases). In germline, CDR1 is SEHNR, CDR2 FQNEAQ (reference sequence). The V end lost 2 bases, the J end lost 4 bases, and 12 bases lay between the germline ends. The CDR3 runs 14 residues. CDR3 nucleotides: TGTGCCAGCAGCTTATCGGTCAGGGTATACGAGCAGTACTTC. As protein: CASSLSVRVYEQYF.

This chain joins TRBV30 and TRBJ2-7, with 9 bases fitting TRBD1. J lost 5 bases, V lost 3 bases, and 5 bases had no gene match. This CDR3 is built from 13 residues. The germline CDR1 and CDR2 sequences are GTSNPN and SVGIG (reference sequence). The CDR3 region is CAWSRDRVHEQYF. The CDR3 region has the DNA TGTGCCTGGAGCCGGGACAGGGTTCACGAGCAGTACTTC.

The chain links TRBV9 to TRBJ1-1; 10 nucleotides line up with TRBD1. The junction had 5 bases not matched to a gene; V was cut back by 3 bases and J by 3 bases. The germline gives CDR1 SGDLS, CDR2 YYNGEE. This CDR3 comprises 15 residues. The CDR3 spells CASSGRQGAYTEAFF. CDR3 nucleotide sequence: TGTGCCAGCAGCGGAAGACAGGGGGCTTACACTGAAGCTTTCTTT. Combining the CDR3 with reference TRBV9 and TRBJ1-1 gives the whole variable domain DSGVTQTPKHLITATGQRVTLRCSPRSGDLSVYWYQQSLDQGLQFLIQYYNGEERAKGNILERFSAQQFPDLHSELNLSSLELGDSALYFCASSGRQGAYTEAFFGQGTRLTVV.

The V and J genes are TRBV10-3 and TRBJ2-1, with TRBD2 identical over 10 bases. Germline lookup yields CDR1 ENHRY and CDR2 SYGVKD. The trim removed 3 bases at V and 7 bases at J, leaving 15 bases unmatched. This CDR3 comprises 18 residues. The CDR3 bases are TGTGCCATCAGTGATATGGGGAGCGGGGGGGCTTATGCGAATGAGCAGTTCTTC. It translates to CAISDMGSGGAYANEQFF.

In this sample, this clone turned up a few times. The chain joins TRBV29-1 to TRBJ2-5, with D possibly being TRBD1 (8 bases). V was cut by 5 bases and J by 4 bases, with 17 bases left in between. The CDR3 is made up of 14 amino acids. Germline CDR1 is SQVTM and CDR2 is ANQGSEA. The chain's CDR3 is CSVLGYRGGETQYF. The CDR3 nucleotides are TGCAGCGTTCTAGGGTACAGGGGGGGAGAGACCCAGTACTTC.

DNA for the CDR3: TGTGCCAGCAGCATACGGGGGGGCATCACAGATACGCAGTATTTT. Its translation: CASSIRGGITDTQYF. This chain links TRBV5-6 with TRBJ2-3; 8 bases align to TRBD2. The germline CDR1 and CDR2 sequences are SGHDT and YYEEEE. This CDR3 spans 15 amino acids. V gave up 4 bases and J gave up 2 bases; unmatched junction bases: 6.

The CDR3 spells CASSRSGSNPNEQFF. The CDR3 nucleotides are TGCGCCAGCAGTCGGAGCGGGAGTAACCCCAATGAGCAGTTCTTC. This chain connects TRBV10-1 to TRBJ2-1, with 8 positions matching TRBD2. There are 15 residues in the CDR3. The germline gives CDR1 WNHNN, CDR2 SYGVQD (reference sequence). The ends lost 5 bases at V and 6 bases at J; junction bases unmatched: 9.